The rows below give T cell receptor beta chains drawn from one sample of a study of graft-versus-host responses after intestinal transplantation. No antigens are known for them. The protocol was immunoSEQ multiplex PCR, while the TCRdb copy is restricted to in-frame clones and leaves out a portion. This table holds roughly 93,000 clones, 85% to 95% found once. Specimen: unstimulated CD8+ T cells sorted from spleen or lymph node cells, collected before transplant. These receptors originate from a human donor who was the organ donor for an intestinal transplant. The CDR3 runs from the conserved cysteine through the conserved F or W. Fields, in order: D gene, V gene, clone size, J gene, CDR3 protein, CDR3 DNA. D genes are given only for firm matches. Only part of the rows carry a size: once, few, many, or a class if the clone is expanded.

TRBD2	TRBV4-1	once	TRBJ2-7	CASSQEPKIGLVYEQYF	TGCGCCAGCAGCCAAGAACCCAAAATTGGACTAGTCTACGAGCAGTACTTC
TRBD1	TRBV27	NA	TRBJ2-5	CASSGQGPQETQYF	TGTGCCAGCAGTGGACAGGGACCCCAAGAGACCCAGTACTTC
TRBD1	TRBV19	NA	TRBJ1-1	CASGNSGTGFFYTEAFF	TGTGCCAGTGGAAACTCCGGGACAGGGTTCTTCTACACTGAAGCTTTCTTT
NA	TRBV7-6	NA	TRBJ2-5	CASSLTGLRETQYF	TGTGCCAGCAGCTTAACAGGTTTAAGAGAGACCCAGTACTTC
TRBD1	TRBV15	NA	TRBJ1-4	CATSRVRPEERTGMDEKLFF	TGTGCCACCAGCAGAGTAAGGCCCGAGGAAAGGACAGGGATGGATGAAAAACTGTTTTTT
NA	TRBV28	few	TRBJ1-1	CASSLYRRGTEAFF	TGTGCCAGCAGTTTGTACAGGAGGGGAACTGAAGCTTTCTTT
TRBD2	TRBV2	NA	TRBJ2-3	CASSEARIIAGASTDTQYF	TGTGCCAGCAGTGAAGCGCGAATAATAGCGGGGGCTAGCACAGATACGCAGTATTTT
TRBD2	TRBV4-1	NA	TRBJ2-5	CASSQEDSGSRYQETQYF	TGCGCCAGCAGCCAAGAGGATAGCGGGTCGAGGTACCAAGAGACCCAGTACTTC
TRBD2	TRBV6-5	once	TRBJ2-1	CASGGGSYNEQFF	TGTGCCAGCGGCGGGGGCTCCTACAATGAGCAGTTCTTC
TRBD1	TRBV4-3	NA	TRBJ2-3	CASSQARQGYGTQYF	TGCGCCAGCAGCCAAGCGCGACAGGGTTACGGTACGCAGTATTTT
TRBD1	TRBV6-6	NA	TRBJ2-5	CASSYRTGVEETQYF	TGTGCCAGCAGTTACCGGACAGGGGTCGAAGAGACCCAGTACTTC